This T cell receptor (beta chain) was profiled in a study of blood T cell repertoires in COVID-19. Study at large: Some COVID-19 samples were acute and others convalescent; all came from the United States, Italy and Spain. Nucleic acid was either cDNA or gDNA, and it came from T cells, B-cell-depleted T cells, or PBMCs.

The V end was cut by 0 bases, the J end by 1 base, with 8 bases between. The germline V gene encodes CDR1 SGDLS and CDR2 YYNGEE. The length of the CDR3 is 15 residues. As processed by the authors: How many nucleated cells were present was estimated from reference gene primer amplification. The protocol was immunoSEQ multiplex PCR, while the TCRdb copy is restricted to in-frame clones and leaves out a portion. The V and J calls and clone size were taken over from that table, and D and trimming were inferred from the DNA. The sample contains about 190,000 clones, approximately 84% of which appear only once.

The source of this sequence is a woman aged 25 to 39 who had recovered from COVID-19. What was sequenced was PBMCs or T cells enriched from blood (not recorded which). The rearrangement uses TRBV9 and TRBJ1-5, with D tentatively TRBD1 (5 bases). CDR3 loop: CASSVDGGSNQPQHF. In DNA form, the CDR3 reads TGTGCCAGCAGCGTAGACGGGGGAAGCAATCAGCCCCAGCATTTT. The full variable domain, with the rest looked up from reference TRBV9 and TRBJ1-5, is DSGVTQTPKHLITATGQRVTLRCSPRSGDLSVYWYQQSLDQGLQFLIQYYNGEERAKGNILERFSAQQFPDLHSELNLSSLELGDSALYFCASSVDGGSNQPQHFGDGTRLSIL.